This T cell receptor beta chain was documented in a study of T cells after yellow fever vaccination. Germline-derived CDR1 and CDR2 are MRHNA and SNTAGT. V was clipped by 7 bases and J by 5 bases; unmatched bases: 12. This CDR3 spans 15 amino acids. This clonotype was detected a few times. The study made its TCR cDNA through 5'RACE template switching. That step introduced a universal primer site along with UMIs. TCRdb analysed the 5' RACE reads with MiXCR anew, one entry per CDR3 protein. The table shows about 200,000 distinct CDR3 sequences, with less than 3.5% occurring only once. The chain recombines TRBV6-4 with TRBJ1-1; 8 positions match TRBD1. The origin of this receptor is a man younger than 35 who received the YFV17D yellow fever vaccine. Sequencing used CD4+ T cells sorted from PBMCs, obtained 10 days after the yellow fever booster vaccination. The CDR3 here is CASKRQGGDRTEAFF. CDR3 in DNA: TGTGCCAGCAAAAGACAGGGTGGGGACAGGACTGAAGCTTTCTTT.